The entry that follows covers one T cell receptor (beta chain) sequence. Its specificity is not known. The sample originates from a study of T cell responses to AZD1222 COVID-19 vaccine. This CDR3 region has 14 residues. From germline, CDR1 is SQVTM and CDR2 ANQGSEA. Trimming left V 4 bases short and J 4 bases short, with 16 bases between. Sequencing was performed with immunoSEQ multiplex PCR; in TCRdb, only in-frame clones are kept and a portion is missing. Found here are some 74,000 clones, approximately 90% of them singletons; the top ten hold 1% to 1.5%. The study's findings and limits: Donors were chiefly white British, with a greater number of females, and clonal diversity was perhaps underestimated. Recipients of two AZD1222 doses showed rising Spike-specific TCR breadth and depth. None of the repertoires were sampled until the peak T cell response had passed.

The V call is TRBV29-1, the J call TRBJ1-1; D is perhaps TRBD1 (5 bases). The TCR was taken from an adult who received the AZD1222 COVID-19 vaccine. Here the sequenced sample was peripheral blood, taken 28 days after the second AZD1222 dose. CDR3 DNA: TGCAGCGTTGCCCTCCAGGGAGAGGGCACTGAAGCTTTCTTT. Its translation is CSVALQGEGTEAFF.